This T cell receptor (beta chain) was recorded in a study of T cells in women clearing cervical HPV infection. The study, taken as a whole, reports: A classifier using richness and V gene abundances reached an AUC of more than 0.75. Richness differences could reflect unmeasured T-cell content per sample. CIN3+ cases had significantly higher TCR richness than controls; evenness did not differ. TRBV6-7 relative abundance averaged 0.11% in cases and 0.15% to 0.2% in controls.

As to this clone: The antigen remains undetermined. The missing CDR3 end, 3 residues past where the read stops, is filled in from the germline J gene. Other DNA sequences within the sample encode an identical CDR3.

Per germline, CDR1 SGHTA and CDR2 FQGNSA. The CDR3 spans 12 residues. V lost 2 bases to trimming and J lost 4 bases, with 3 bases between them. Method: immunoSEQ multiplex PCR; TCRdb's copy keeps in-frame clones and lacks some. With around 35,000 clones in the sample, the ten largest clones hold roughly 1.5%. The source of this sequence is a woman aged 18 to 75 with a cervical HPV16 infection that either progressed to CIN3+ or cleared (not recorded which). The chain links TRBV7-2 to TRBJ1-3; D ambiguous. Material for sequencing was blood buffy coat. The CDR3 sequence: CASSLLGNTIYF. The sequenced CDR3 bases are TGTGCCAGCAGCTTACTAGGAAACACC.